Below are 8 T cell receptor beta chains sequenced from a single sample in a study of CD8+ T cells in alopecia areata (dated by TCRdb to about 2018). Library generation was performed with the immunoSEQ multiplex PCR assay. To provide template for TCR sequencing, every sample had RNA extracted and reverse transcribed into cDNA. The source is immuneACCESS, and TCRdb retained only in-frame sequences with V and J called. Part of the clones is not carried over; for the studies checked, unresolved V genes explain less than half of this, and the remainder is unexplained. This sample has about 110,000 clones in its table, and approximately 59% of those were observed once. The ten largest clonotypes hold 20% to 25% of the sample. The sample consisted of CD8+ T cells sorted from blood. These receptors all stem from a human donor in good health.

V usage is TRBV2 and J usage is TRBJ2-7; the D gene could be TRBD1 or TRBD2 (6 bases each). This CDR3 has 13 residues. Trimming removed 6 bases from V and 6 bases from J, with 15 bases in between. Germline CDR1 reads SNHLY; CDR2 reads FYNNEI. CDR3 in amino acids: CASSPGEAIEQYF. The CDR3 bases are TGTGCCAGCAGCCCAGGGGAGGCCATCGAGCAGTACTTC.

This chain uses TRBV5-4 with TRBJ2-7, with D perhaps TRBD2 (6 bases). This CDR3 has 12 residues. Trimming removed 5 bases at V and 6 bases at J, with 12 bases between. CDR1 and CDR2 (germline): SGHNT, YYREEE (reference sequence). This CDR3 reads CASSMEGVEQYF. In DNA form, the CDR3 reads TGTGCCAGCAGTATGGAGGGTGTCGAGCAGTACTTC.

This chain uses TRBV2 with TRBJ2-3; D uncertain. The CDR3 spans 13 residues. V lost 3 bases and J 5 bases, leaving 9 bases between the germline ends. Germline lookup yields CDR1 SNHLY and CDR2 FYNNEI. This CDR3 is CASSDWAQDTQYF. The CDR3, as DNA: TGTGCCAGCAGTGACTGGGCCCAAGATACGCAGTATTTT.

This clone has only a few counts. The chain couples TRBV7-9 to TRBJ2-5; the D is unclear. Trimming pared 5 bases from V and 5 bases from J, leaving 9 bases between. Germline V lookup: CDR1 SEHNR, CDR2 FQNEAQ (reference sequence). This CDR3 comprises 12 residues. The CDR3 DNA is TGTGCCAGCAGCCCGTCAGAGGAGACCCAGTACTTC. Its translation: CASSPSEETQYF. Using reference TRBV7-9 and TRBJ2-5 for the parts outside the CDR3, the full variable domain is DTGVSQNPRHKITKRGQNVTFRCDPISEHNRLYWYRQTLGQGPEFLTYFQNEAQLEKSRLLSDRFSAERPKGSFSTLEIQRTEQGDSAMYLCASSPSEETQYFGPGTRLLVL.

The V and J genes are TRBV13 and TRBJ2-7; D ambiguous. CDR1 and CDR2 from the germline V gene are PRHDT and FYEKMQ (reference sequence). CDR3 length: 13 amino acids. The V end was cut by 2 bases, the J end by 5 bases, with 10 bases between. Here the CDR3 DNA reads TGTGCCAGCAGCTTAACCGGTTGCCACGAGCAGTACTTC. Protein sequence: CASSLTGCHEQYF. The whole variable domain, remainder taken from reference TRBV13 and TRBJ2-7, is AAGVIQSPRHLIKEKRETATLKCYPIPRHDTVYWYQQGPGQDPQFLISFYEKMQSDKGSIPDRFSAQQFSDYHSELNMSSLELGDSALYFCASSLTGCHEQYFGPGTRLTVT.

The chain carries TRBV28 and TRBJ1-2; D uncertain. CDR1 is MDHEN and CDR2 is SYDVKM in the germline V gene. The CDR3 length is 16 residues. Trimming removed 5 bases at V and 4 bases at J, with 20 bases between. The CDR3 sequence is CASSPLGREPIYGYTF. CDR3 bases: TGTGCCAGCAGTCCCCTCGGGCGGGAACCGATCTATGGCTACACCTTC.

CDR3 bases: TGTGCCAGCAGCCTCACAGGGGGCACCCATGGCTACACCTTC. It specifies CASSLTGGTHGYTF. V is TRBV28 and J is TRBJ1-2; 9 bases line up with TRBD1. V lost 6 bases and J lost 6; bases outside the gene matches: 8. This CDR3 spans 14 amino acids. Germline V gene data show CDR1 as MDHEN and CDR2 as SYDVKM.

In its sample, this clone was seen a few times. This same CDR3 is encoded by further DNA sequences in the sample. This rearrangement joins TRBV5-6 to TRBJ2-7, with 7 bases lining up with TRBD1. The J segment lost 5 bases and the V segment lost 1 base, leaving 3 bases of the junction unmatched. Germline V lookup: CDR1 SGHDT, CDR2 YYEEEE. This CDR3 has 13 amino acids. DNA for the CDR3: TGTGCCAGCAGCTTGACAGGGGTCGACGAGCAGTACTTC. Translation gives CASSLTGVDEQYF.